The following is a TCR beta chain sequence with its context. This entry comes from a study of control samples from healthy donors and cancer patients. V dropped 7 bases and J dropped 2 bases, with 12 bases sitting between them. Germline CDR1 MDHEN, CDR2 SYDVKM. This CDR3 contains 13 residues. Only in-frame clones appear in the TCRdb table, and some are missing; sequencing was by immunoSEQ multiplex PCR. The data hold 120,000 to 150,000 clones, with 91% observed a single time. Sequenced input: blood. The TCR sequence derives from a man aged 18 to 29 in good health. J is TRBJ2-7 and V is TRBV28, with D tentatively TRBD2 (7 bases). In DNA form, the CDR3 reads TGTGCCAGCACCCTAGGGGGGGCCTACGAGCAGTACTTC. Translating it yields CASTLGGAYEQYF.